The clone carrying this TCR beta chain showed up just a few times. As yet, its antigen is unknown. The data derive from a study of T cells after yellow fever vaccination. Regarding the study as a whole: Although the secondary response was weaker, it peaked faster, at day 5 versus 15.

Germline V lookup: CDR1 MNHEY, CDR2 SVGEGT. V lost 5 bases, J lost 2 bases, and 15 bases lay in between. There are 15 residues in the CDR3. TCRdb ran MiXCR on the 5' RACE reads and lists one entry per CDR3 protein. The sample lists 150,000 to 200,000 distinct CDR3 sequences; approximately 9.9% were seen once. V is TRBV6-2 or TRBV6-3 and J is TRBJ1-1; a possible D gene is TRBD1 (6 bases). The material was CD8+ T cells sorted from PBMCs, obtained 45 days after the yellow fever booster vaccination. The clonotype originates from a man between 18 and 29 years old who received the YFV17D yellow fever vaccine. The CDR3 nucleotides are TGTGCCAGCAGTCACCCCGAGGGGGTTAACACTGAAGCTTTCTTT. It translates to CASSHPEGVNTEAFF.